The 5 T cell receptor beta chains below come from one sample, sequenced in a study of shared clonotypes between healthy human individuals. Sequencing used immunoSEQ multiplex PCR; TCRdb keeps in-frame clones, though not all of them. In the table there are about 520,000 clones, over 70% of which are singletons. The specimen was PBMCs. These receptors were collected from a woman aged 40 to 50 in good health. Some clones in this sample may be carry-over from other donors' samples.

V and J are TRBV28 and TRBJ1-5; 9 bases fit TRBD1. CDR1 and CDR2 from the germline V gene are MDHEN and SYDVKM. After removal of 5 bases from V and 4 bases from J, the junction contained 6 bases not matched to a gene. The CDR3 extends over 15 amino acids. The CDR3 is CASSPRTGANQPQHF. The CDR3 region has the DNA TGTGCCAGCAGTCCCCGGACAGGGGCAAATCAGCCCCAGCATTTT.

The chain carries TRBV5-4 and TRBJ2-1; TRBD2 aligns across 7 bases. The CDR3 is made up of 16 amino acids. The V gene end was trimmed by 2 bases and the J gene end by 5 bases; junction bases not matched to a gene: 10. Germline CDR1 SGHNT, CDR2 YYREEE (reference sequence). The chain's CDR3 is CASSLGVLAEDNEQFF. CDR3 DNA sequence: TGTGCCAGCAGCTTAGGAGTTCTAGCGGAGGACAATGAGCAGTTCTTC.

The chain is built from TRBV19 and TRBJ2-3; possible D gene TRBD2, 6 bases. The V end lost 4 bases, the J end lost 9 bases, and 8 bases lay between the germline ends. Germline CDR1 reads LNHDA; CDR2 reads SQIVND (reference sequence). The CDR3 covers 11 residues. CDR3 bases: TGTGCCAGTAGTACCGGAGGGACGCAGTATTTT. Translated, it gives CASSTGGTQYF. The full variable domain, its missing parts supplied by reference TRBV19 and TRBJ2-3, is DGGITQSPKYLFRKEGQNVTLSCEQNLNHDAMYWYRQDPGQGLRLIYYSQIVNDFQKGDIAEGYSVSREKKESFPLTVTSAQKNPTAFYLCASSTGGTQYFGPGTRLTVL.

The V call is TRBV7-3, the J call TRBJ2-7, with 7 bases lining up with TRBD2. Germline V gene data show CDR1 as SGHTA and CDR2 as FQGTGA. The CDR3 sequence is 15 residues long. The junction had 3 bases not matched to a gene; V was cut back by 1 base and J by 0 bases. The CDR3 DNA reads TGTGCCAGCAGCTTAAGAGGCGGGAGCTCCTACGAGCAGTACTTC. As protein: CASSLRGGSSYEQYF.

The chain couples TRBV9 to TRBJ1-2; the match to TRBD1 covers 7 bases. Per germline, CDR1 SGDLS and CDR2 YYNGEE. V was pared by 2 bases and J by 4 bases, with 20 bases of the junction left unmatched. The CDR3 length is 19 residues. This CDR3 reads CASSVQTSSGDSTVYGYTF. CDR3 DNA: TGTGCCAGCAGCGTCCAAACTAGTAGCGGGGACAGTACTGTCTATGGCTACACCTTC.